The 15 T cell receptor beta chains below come from one sample, sequenced in a study of cytotoxic CD8 clonotypes in ibrutinib-treated CLL. Clones were read by immunoSEQ multiplex PCR, and TCRdb kept only the in-frame ones, dropping some. The table lists about 97,000 clones, approximately 80% of them singletons. Sequences were derived from PBMCs, sampled after 24 months of ibrutinib treatment. These receptors came from a human donor with chronic lymphocytic leukemia.

This clone was seen only once. The chain recombines TRBV6-5 with TRBJ1-2; 9 bases map to TRBD1. The CDR3 loop spans 13 amino acids. V lost 5 bases, J lost 5 bases, and 3 bases stayed unmatched. The germline gives CDR1 MNHEY, CDR2 SVGAGI. CDR3 amino acids: CASSPDRGYGYTF. In nucleotides, the CDR3 is TGTGCCAGCAGTCCGGACAGGGGATATGGCTACACCTTC.

The rearrangement joins TRBV7-6 to TRBJ1-4; D is undetermined. V lost 2 bases and J 6 bases, leaving 10 bases between the germline ends. The germline V gene encodes CDR1 SGHVS and CDR2 FNYEAQ. The CDR3 length is 14 residues. CDR3 DNA sequence: TGTGCCAGCAGCTTAACAGACGGGGATGAAAAACTGTTTTTT. Translation gives CASSLTDGDEKLFF. The full variable domain, its missing parts supplied by reference TRBV7-6 and TRBJ1-4, is GAGVSQSPRYKVTKRGQDVALRCDPISGHVSLYWYRQALGQGPEFLTYFNYEAQQDKSGLPNDRFSAERPEGSISTLTIQRTEQRDSAMYRCASSLTDGDEKLFFGSGTQLSVL.

V usage is TRBV7-9 and J usage is TRBJ2-7, with D unclear. The CDR3 extends over 12 amino acids. CDR1 is SEHNR and CDR2 is FQNEAQ in the germline V gene (reference sequence). V was pared by 1 base and J by 6 bases, with 7 bases between. The CDR3: CASSLDWFEQYF. The CDR3 nucleotides are TGTGCCAGCAGCTTAGATTGGTTCGAGCAGTACTTC.

This chain uses TRBV7-8 with TRBJ1-1, with a tentative D call TRBD1 (6 bases). The length of the CDR3 is 15 residues. The germline V gene has CDR1 SGHVS and CDR2 FQNEAQ. V lost 5 bases and J lost 3, with 16 bases in between. The CDR3 reads CASSGQQGGDTEAFF. As DNA, the CDR3 is TGTGCCAGCAGCGGTCAACAGGGAGGGGACACTGAAGCTTTCTTT. Filled out from reference TRBV7-8 and TRBJ1-1, the complete variable domain reads GAGVSQSPRYKVAKRGQDVALRCDPISGHVSLFWYQQALGQGPEFLTYFQNEAQLDKSGLPSDRFFAERPEGSVSTLKIQRTQQEDSAVYLCASSGQQGGDTEAFFGQGTRLTVV.

The rearrangement links TRBV2 to TRBJ1-1; maybe TRBD1 (6 bases). CDR1 is SNHLY, CDR2 FYNNEI, per germline. The CDR3 loop spans 18 amino acids. Deletions cut 1 base from V and 1 base from J, with 19 bases between. The CDR3: CASSEGGTLVLSNTEAFF. CDR3 DNA: TGTGCCAGCAGTGAAGGCGGGACACTCGTCCTATCGAACACTGAAGCTTTCTTT. Variable domain in full (rest from reference TRBV2 and TRBJ1-1): EPEVTQTPSHQVTQMGQEVILRCVPISNHLYFYWYRQILGQKVEFLVSFYNNEISEKSEIFDDQFSVERPDGSNFTLKIRSTKLEDSAMYFCASSEGGTLVLSNTEAFFGQGTRLTVV.

This rearrangement joins TRBV5-6 to TRBJ1-3; D unresolved. CDR1 is SGHDT, CDR2 YYEEEE, per germline. Trimming stripped 2 bases from V and 2 bases from J, with 8 bases between. The CDR3 consists of 14 residues. CDR3 protein: CASSLPGAGNTIYF. The DNA for the CDR3 is TGTGCCAGCAGCTTACCGGGTGCTGGAAACACCATATATTTT. The full variable domain, with the rest looked up from reference TRBV5-6 and TRBJ1-3, is DAGVTQSPTHLIKTRGQQVTLRCSPKSGHDTVSWYQQALGQGPQFIFQYYEEEERQRGNFPDRFSGHQFPNYSSELNVNALLLGDSALYLCASSLPGAGNTIYFGEGSWLTVV.

The V gene is TRBV27, the J gene TRBJ1-4; 11 nucleotides agree with TRBD1. This CDR3 has 15 amino acids. CDR1 MNHEY and CDR2 SMNVEV come from the germline V gene (reference sequence). The V segment lost 6 bases and the J segment 5 bases; nucleotides outside the gene matches: 5. CDR3 coding DNA: TGTGCCAGCAGCGGACAGGGGGCCTTCAATGAAAAACTGTTTTTT. Translation gives CASSGQGAFNEKLFF.

The genes are TRBV7-8 and TRBJ1-2; 8 bases align to TRBD1. The germline V gene has CDR1 SGHVS and CDR2 FQNEAQ. The J segment lost 8 bases and the V segment lost 3 bases, leaving 8 bases of the junction unmatched. This CDR3 spans 14 amino acids. As DNA, the CDR3 is TGTGCCAGCAGCTTTTACAGGGGGTCTTCGGGCTACACCTTC. Protein: CASSFYRGSSGYTF.

The chain employs TRBV27 and TRBJ1-2, with D tentatively TRBD1 (6 bases). The CDR3 is 14 residues long. The V end lost 3 bases, the J end lost 2 bases, and 10 bases lay between the germline ends. Germline lookup yields CDR1 MNHEY and CDR2 SMNVEV (reference sequence). CDR3 nucleotides: TGTGCCAGCAGTTTCGGTGGACAGAACTATGGCTACACCTTC. Amino acids: CASSFGGQNYGYTF.

This chain links TRBV14 with TRBJ1-1, with no clear D. Germline-derived CDR1 and CDR2 are SGHDN and FVKESK. The ends were cut back, 9 bases at V and 0 bases at J, with 11 bases in the middle. The CDR3 extends over 13 amino acids. The CDR3 is CASTPIMNTEAFF. As DNA, the CDR3 is TGTGCCAGTACTCCCATCATGAACACTGAAGCTTTCTTT.

The chain combines TRBV7-2 with TRBJ2-1; the D call may be TRBD1 or TRBD2 (5 bases each). V was clipped by 2 bases and J by 6 bases, with 17 bases between them. The CDR3 consists of 16 residues. Germline CDR1 and CDR2: SGHTA and FQGNSA. The CDR3 spells CASSLRWARGANEQFF. The CDR3 DNA is TGTGCCAGCAGCTTACGGTGGGCTCGAGGGGCCAATGAGCAGTTCTTC. The complete variable domain, with remaining parts taken from reference TRBV7-2 and TRBJ2-1, reads GAGVSQSPSNKVTEKGKDVELRCDPISGHTALYWYRQSLGQGLEFLIYFQGNSAPDKSGLPSDRFSAERTGGSVSTLTIQRTQQEDSAVYLCASSLRWARGANEQFFGPGTRLTVL.

The chain joins TRBV28 to TRBJ2-1; 8 positions agree with TRBD2. The CDR3 is 16 residues long. The J segment lost 0 bases and the V segment lost 7 bases, leaving 8 bases of the junction unmatched. The germline V gene has CDR1 MDHEN and CDR2 SYDVKM. The CDR3 nucleotides are TGTGCCAGCATCCCCGGGGGGGCTGGCTCCTACAATGAGCAGTTCTTC. Translated: CASIPGGAGSYNEQFF.

The chain links TRBV9 to TRBJ2-7; D gene ambiguous. V was shortened by 0 bases and J by 6 bases, with 10 bases between the two germline ends. This CDR3 spans 13 amino acids. Germline V gene data show CDR1 as SGDLS and CDR2 as YYNGEE. The CDR3 is CASSVGFGSEQYF. The CDR3 region has the DNA TGTGCCAGCAGCGTAGGGTTTGGGTCCGAGCAGTACTTC.

The genes are TRBV27 and TRBJ2-1; 8 bases fit TRBD2. V lost 2 bases to trimming and J lost 7 bases; unmatched junction nucleotides: 7. Germline CDR1 MNHEY, CDR2 SMNVEV (reference sequence). The CDR3 covers 15 residues. In DNA form, the CDR3 reads TGTGCCAGCAGTTTAGGAGCGGGAGCACGGAATGAGCAGTTCTTC. Residues: CASSLGAGARNEQFF.

The chain joins TRBV19 to TRBJ1-2; D gene uncertain. V was clipped by 9 bases and J by 4 bases, with 18 bases between them. CDR3 length: 14 residues. Germline V gives CDR1 LNHDA, CDR2 SQIVND (reference sequence). CDR3 sequence (DNA): TGTGCCAGCTGGGAAGGAGGACCCCTCTATGGCTACACCTTC. It is translated as CASWEGGPLYGYTF.